The 5 T cell receptor beta chains below were found in one sample sequenced in a study of blood T cell repertoires in COVID-19. Sequenced by immunoSEQ multiplex PCR; TCRdb stores in-frame clones only, minus some. The sample shows about 160,000 clones, roughly nine tenths of them seen only once. Sequenced sample: peripheral blood. Every receptor here comes from a man aged 18 to 35 with COVID-19, enrolled during active disease.

This chain uses TRBV28 with TRBJ2-7, with TRBD2 matching 7 bases. J gave up 2 bases and V 8 bases, and 6 bases lay outside the gene matches. In germline, CDR1 is MDHEN, CDR2 SYDVKM. This CDR3 region has 13 residues. The CDR3 spells CASFGRTTYEQYF. CDR3 nucleotide sequence: TGTGCCAGCTTCGGGAGGACAACCTACGAGCAGTACTTC. Based on the CDR3 plus reference TRBV28 and TRBJ2-7, the full variable domain is DVKVTQSSRYLVKRTGEKVFLECVQDMDHENMFWYRQDPGLGLRLIYFSYDVKMKEKGDIPEGYSVSREKKERFSLILESASTNQTSMYLCASFGRTTYEQYFGPGTRLTVT.

Written as DNA, the CDR3 is TGTGCCAGCAGCTTAGATCTAGCGGGCACTAGCACAGATACGCAGTATTTT. Translating it yields CASSLDLAGTSTDTQYF. The chain uses TRBV7-9 and TRBJ2-3; 8 bases map to TRBD2. CDR1 is SEHNR and CDR2 is FQNEAQ in the germline V gene (reference sequence). Unmatched junction bases numbered 6, after V lost 1 base and J lost 0 bases. The CDR3 runs 17 residues.

The CDR3 DNA sequence: TGCGCCAGCAAAACAGTGAACACTGAAGCTTTCTTT. Translation: CASKTVNTEAFF. The genes are TRBV10-2 and TRBJ1-1; D remains ambiguous. The V gene lost 7 bases and the J gene lost 0 bases, with 6 bases spanning the gap. CDR1 and CDR2 (germline): WSHSY, SAAADI. The CDR3 has 12 amino acids.

The chain couples TRBV4-3 to TRBJ1-6, with D possibly TRBD1 on 5 matching bases. CDR1 and CDR2 (germline): LGHNA, YSLEER. The CDR3 has 15 amino acids. V was cut by 2 bases and J by 9 bases, with 14 bases left in between. The CDR3 is CASSQSFSGGSPLHF. The DNA for the CDR3 is TGCGCCAGCAGCCAATCGTTCTCCGGGGGTTCACCCCTCCACTTT.

The rearrangement uses TRBV27 and TRBJ2-1; TRBD2 matches at 8 bases. J was trimmed by 2 bases and V by 6 bases; bases with no gene match: 9. Germline CDR1 reads MNHEY; CDR2 reads SMNVEV (reference sequence). This CDR3 is built from 16 residues. The CDR3 spells CASSPEPGLAYNEQFF. CDR3 bases: TGTGCCAGCAGCCCAGAACCGGGACTAGCCTACAATGAGCAGTTCTTC.